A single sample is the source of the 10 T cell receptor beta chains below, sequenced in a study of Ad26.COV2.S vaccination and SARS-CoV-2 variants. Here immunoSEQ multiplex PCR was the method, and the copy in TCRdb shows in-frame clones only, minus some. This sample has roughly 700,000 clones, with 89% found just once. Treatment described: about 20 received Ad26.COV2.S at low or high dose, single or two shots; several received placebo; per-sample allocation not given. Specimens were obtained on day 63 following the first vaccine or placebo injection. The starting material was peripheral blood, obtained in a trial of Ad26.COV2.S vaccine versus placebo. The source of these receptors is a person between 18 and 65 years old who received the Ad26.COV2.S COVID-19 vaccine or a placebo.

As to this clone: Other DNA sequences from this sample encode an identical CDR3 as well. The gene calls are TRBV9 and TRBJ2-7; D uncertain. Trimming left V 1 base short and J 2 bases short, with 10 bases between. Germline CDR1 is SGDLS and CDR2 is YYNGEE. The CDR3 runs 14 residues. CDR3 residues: CASSVRDGTYEQYF. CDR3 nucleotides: TGTGCCAGCAGCGTACGAGACGGAACCTACGAGCAGTACTTC.

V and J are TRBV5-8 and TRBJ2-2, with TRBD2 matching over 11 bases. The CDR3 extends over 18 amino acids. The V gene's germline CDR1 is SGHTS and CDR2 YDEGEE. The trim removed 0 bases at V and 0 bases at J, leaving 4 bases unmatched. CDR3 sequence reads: CASSLALAGAANTGELFF. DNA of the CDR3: TGTGCCAGCAGCTTGGCACTAGCGGGAGCCGCGAACACCGGGGAGCTGTTTTTT.

In nucleotides, the CDR3 is TGTGCCAGCAGTTACGGAGCAGGGGGGAATGACTACGAGCAGTACTTC. As protein: CASSYGAGGNDYEQYF. The chain combines TRBV6-6 with TRBJ2-7; weak D call: TRBD1 (7 bases). This CDR3 has 16 amino acids. Per the germline V gene, CDR1 is MNHNY and CDR2 is SVGAGI (reference sequence). V dropped 2 bases and J dropped 3 bases, with 17 bases sitting between them.

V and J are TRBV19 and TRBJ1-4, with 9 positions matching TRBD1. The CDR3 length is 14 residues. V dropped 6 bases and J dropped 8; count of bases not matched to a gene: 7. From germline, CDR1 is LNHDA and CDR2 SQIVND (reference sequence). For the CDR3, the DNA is TGTGCCAGTAGAGCCGGGACAGGGCGAGAAAAACTGTTTTTT. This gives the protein CASRAGTGREKLFF.

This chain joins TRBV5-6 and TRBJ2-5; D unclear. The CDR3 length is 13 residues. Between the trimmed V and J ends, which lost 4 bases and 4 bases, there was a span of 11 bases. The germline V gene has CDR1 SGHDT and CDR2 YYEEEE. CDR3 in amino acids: CASSPPVRETQYF. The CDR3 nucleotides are TGTGCCAGCAGCCCCCCGGTGCGAGAGACCCAGTACTTC.

Written as DNA, the CDR3 is TGTGCCAGCTCACCCCAACCGGCCAGGGGCACCGGGGAGCTGTTTTTT. Translation gives CASSPQPARGTGELFF. The gene calls are TRBV18 and TRBJ2-2, with D maybe TRBD1 (6 bases). Deletions cut 3 bases from V and 4 bases from J, with 15 bases between. Germline assignment: CDR1 KGHSH and CDR2 LQKENI. The CDR3 is made up of 16 amino acids.

The CDR3 reads CASSGRRTGNTGELFF. In DNA, the CDR3 is TGTGCCAGCAGTGGGAGACGCACAGGGAACACCGGGGAGCTGTTTTTT. The V and J genes are TRBV2 and TRBJ2-2; D may be TRBD1 (5 bases). V was pared by 4 bases and J by 1 base, with 13 bases between. This CDR3 spans 16 amino acids. Germline V gives CDR1 SNHLY, CDR2 FYNNEI.

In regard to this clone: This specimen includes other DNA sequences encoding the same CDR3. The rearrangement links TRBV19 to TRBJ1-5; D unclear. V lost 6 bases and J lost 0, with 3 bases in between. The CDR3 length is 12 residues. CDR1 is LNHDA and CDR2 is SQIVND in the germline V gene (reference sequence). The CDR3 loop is CASRTSNQPQHF. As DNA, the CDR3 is TGTGCCAGTAGAACTAGCAATCAGCCCCAGCATTTT.

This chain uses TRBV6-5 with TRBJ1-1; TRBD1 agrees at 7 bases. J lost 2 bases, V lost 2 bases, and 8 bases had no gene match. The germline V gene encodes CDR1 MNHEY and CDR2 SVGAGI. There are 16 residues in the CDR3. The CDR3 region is CASSYGQGGGNTEAFF. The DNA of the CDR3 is TGTGCCAGCAGTTACGGGCAGGGAGGGGGCAACACTGAAGCTTTCTTT.

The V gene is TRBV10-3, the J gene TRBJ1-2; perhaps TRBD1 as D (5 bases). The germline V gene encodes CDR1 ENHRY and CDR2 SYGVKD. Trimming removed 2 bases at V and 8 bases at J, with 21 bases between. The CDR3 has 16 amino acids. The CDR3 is CAISEGTGDQRKGYTF. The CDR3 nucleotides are TGTGCCATCAGTGAGGGGACCGGGGACCAAAGGAAAGGCTACACCTTC.